This TCR beta chain is from a study of blood T cells in healthy people across ages. Whole-study findings and limits: Expanded clonotype shifts may have been confounded, as the donors had an unknown CMV status.

Points on this clonotype: Its matching antigen is unknown.

It was with a sample-barcoded 5' primer and a J-beta primer mix that a second PCR of roughly 7 to 12 cycles was run. TCRdb used MiXCR to reprocess the 5' RACE reads, holding one entry per CDR3 protein. The sample includes 1.5 million to 2 million distinct CDR3 sequences, about 28% seen only once; the top ten take roughly 8%. The CDR3 runs to 13 residues. Germline CDR1 reads SGHTA; CDR2 reads FQGTGA. V was shortened by 8 bases and J by 1 base, with 11 bases between the two germline ends. The rearrangement uses TRBV7-3 and TRBJ2-5; tentative D call: TRBD2 (6 bases). Input material: blood. The clonotype was recovered from a woman aged 25-40 years in good health. Here the CDR3 DNA reads TGTGCCAGCGTCCGAGCGGGCCAAGAGACCCAGTACTTC. Translated, it gives CASVRAGQETQYF.